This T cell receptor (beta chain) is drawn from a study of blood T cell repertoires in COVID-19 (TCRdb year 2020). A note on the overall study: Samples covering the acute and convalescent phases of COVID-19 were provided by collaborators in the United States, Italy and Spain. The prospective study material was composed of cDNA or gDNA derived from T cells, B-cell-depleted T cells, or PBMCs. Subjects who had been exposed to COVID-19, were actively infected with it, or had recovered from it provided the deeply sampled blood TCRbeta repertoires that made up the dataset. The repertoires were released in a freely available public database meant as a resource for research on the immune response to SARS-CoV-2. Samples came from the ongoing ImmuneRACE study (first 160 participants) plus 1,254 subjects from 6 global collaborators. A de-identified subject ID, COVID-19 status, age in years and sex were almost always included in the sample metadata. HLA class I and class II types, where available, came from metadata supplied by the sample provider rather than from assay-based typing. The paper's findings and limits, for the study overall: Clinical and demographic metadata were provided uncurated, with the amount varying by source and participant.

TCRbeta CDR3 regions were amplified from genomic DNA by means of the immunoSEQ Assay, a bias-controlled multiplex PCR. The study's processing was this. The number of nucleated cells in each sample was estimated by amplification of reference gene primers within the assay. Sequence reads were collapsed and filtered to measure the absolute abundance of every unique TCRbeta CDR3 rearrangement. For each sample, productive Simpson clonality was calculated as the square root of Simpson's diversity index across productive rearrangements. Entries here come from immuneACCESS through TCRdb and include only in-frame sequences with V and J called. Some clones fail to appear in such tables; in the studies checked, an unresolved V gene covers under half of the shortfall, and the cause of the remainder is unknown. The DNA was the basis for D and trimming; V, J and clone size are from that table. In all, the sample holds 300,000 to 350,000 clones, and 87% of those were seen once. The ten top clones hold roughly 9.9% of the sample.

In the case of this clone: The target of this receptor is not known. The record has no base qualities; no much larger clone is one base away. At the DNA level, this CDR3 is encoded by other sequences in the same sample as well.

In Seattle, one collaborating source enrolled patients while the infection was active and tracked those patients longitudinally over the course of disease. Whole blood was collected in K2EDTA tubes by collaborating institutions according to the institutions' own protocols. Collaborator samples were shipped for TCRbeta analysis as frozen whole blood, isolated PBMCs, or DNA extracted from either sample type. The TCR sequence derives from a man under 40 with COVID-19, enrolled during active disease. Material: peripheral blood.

At the DNA level, the sequence is TGTGCCAGCAGACCTACAGGGGGCGGTGGCTACACCTTC. This sequence encodes CASRPTGGGGYTF. Rearrangement joined TRBV6-5 to TRBJ1-2; a stretch of 9 junction bases matches TRBD1. Including cysteine and phenylalanine, the CDR3 has 13 amino acids. Just the 39-base CDR3 DNA is kept, in frame starting at base 1. Looking up the germline V gene yields CDR1 MNHEY and CDR2 SVGAGI. Unmatched junction bases come to 6, with V trimmed by 6 bases and J by 7 bases.